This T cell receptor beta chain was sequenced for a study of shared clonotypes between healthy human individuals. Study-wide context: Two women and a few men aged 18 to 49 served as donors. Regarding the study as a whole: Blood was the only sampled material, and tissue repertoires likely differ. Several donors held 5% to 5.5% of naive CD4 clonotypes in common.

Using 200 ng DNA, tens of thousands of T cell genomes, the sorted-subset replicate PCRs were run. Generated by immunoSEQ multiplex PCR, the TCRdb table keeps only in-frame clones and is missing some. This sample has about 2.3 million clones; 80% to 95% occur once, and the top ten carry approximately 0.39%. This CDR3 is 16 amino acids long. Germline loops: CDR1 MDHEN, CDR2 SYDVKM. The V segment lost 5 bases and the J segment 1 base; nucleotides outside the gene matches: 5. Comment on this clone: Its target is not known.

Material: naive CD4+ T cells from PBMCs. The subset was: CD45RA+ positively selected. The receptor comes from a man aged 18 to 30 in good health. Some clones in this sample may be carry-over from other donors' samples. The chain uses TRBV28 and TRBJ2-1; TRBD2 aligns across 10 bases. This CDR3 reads CASSLGLAVSYNEQFF. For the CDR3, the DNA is TGTGCCAGCAGTCTCGGACTAGCGGTATCCTACAATGAGCAGTTCTTC.